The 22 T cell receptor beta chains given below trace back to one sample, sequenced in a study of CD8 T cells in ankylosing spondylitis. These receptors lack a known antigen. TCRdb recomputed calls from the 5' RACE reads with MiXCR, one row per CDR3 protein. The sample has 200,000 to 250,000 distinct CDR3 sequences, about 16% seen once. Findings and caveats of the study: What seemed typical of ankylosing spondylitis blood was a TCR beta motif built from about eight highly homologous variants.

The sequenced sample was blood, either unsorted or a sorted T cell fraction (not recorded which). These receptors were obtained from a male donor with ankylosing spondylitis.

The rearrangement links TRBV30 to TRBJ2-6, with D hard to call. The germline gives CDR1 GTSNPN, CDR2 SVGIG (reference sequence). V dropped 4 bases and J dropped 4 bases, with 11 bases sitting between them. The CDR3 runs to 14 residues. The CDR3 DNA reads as TGTGCCTGGACCTCGGCCCCAGGGGCCAACGTCCTGACTTTC. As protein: CAWTSAPGANVLTF.

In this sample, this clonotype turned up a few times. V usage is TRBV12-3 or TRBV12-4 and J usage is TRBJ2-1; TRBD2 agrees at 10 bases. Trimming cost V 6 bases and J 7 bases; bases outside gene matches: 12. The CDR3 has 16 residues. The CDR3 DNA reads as TGTGCCAGCAGAACAGACCTAGCGGGAGCGAGTAATGAGCAGTTCTTC. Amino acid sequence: CASRTDLAGASNEQFF.

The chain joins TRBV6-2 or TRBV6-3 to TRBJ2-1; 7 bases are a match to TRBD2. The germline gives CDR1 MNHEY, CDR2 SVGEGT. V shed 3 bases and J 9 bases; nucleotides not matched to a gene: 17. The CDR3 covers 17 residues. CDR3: CASSYPLGWSGNGEQFF. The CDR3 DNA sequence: TGTGCCAGCAGTTATCCGCTAGGGTGGAGCGGGAATGGTGAGCAGTTCTTC.

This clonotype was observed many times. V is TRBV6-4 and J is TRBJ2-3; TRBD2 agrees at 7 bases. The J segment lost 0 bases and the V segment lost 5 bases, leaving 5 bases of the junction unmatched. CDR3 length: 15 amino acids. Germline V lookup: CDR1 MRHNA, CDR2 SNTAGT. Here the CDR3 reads CASSPNGGSTDTQYF. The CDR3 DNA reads TGTGCCAGCAGTCCCAACGGGGGGAGCACAGATACGCAGTATTTT.

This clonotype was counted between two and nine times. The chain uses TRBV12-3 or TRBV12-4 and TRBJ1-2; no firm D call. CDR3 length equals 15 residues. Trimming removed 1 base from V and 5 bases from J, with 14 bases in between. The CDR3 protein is CASSLEATWGYGYTF. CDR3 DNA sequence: TGTGCCAGCAGTTTAGAGGCAACATGGGGTTATGGCTACACCTTC.

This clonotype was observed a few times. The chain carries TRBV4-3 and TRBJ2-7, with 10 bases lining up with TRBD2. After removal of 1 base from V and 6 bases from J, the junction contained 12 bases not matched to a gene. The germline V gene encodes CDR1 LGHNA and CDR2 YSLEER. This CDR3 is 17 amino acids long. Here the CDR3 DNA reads TGCGCCAGCAGCCAAGCCCTCGGTAAGGCTAGCGGGAGCGAGCAGTACTTC. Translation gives CASSQALGKASGSEQYF.

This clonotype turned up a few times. The CDR3, as DNA: TGTGCCAGCAGTGAAGCCCCGGAGCTGTTTTTT. This gives the protein CASSEAPELFF. This chain links TRBV6-2 or TRBV6-3 with TRBJ2-2; D is undetermined. The CDR3 loop spans 11 amino acids. Trimming removed 5 bases from V and 10 bases from J, with 8 bases in between. Germline V gene data show CDR1 as MNHEY and CDR2 as SVGEGT.

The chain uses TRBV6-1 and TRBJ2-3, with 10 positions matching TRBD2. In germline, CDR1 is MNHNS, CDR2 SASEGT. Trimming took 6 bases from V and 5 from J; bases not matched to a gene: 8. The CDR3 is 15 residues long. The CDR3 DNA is TGTGCCAGCAGGGAAAGCGGGGGGGCCAAAGATACGCAGTATTTT. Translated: CASRESGGAKDTQYF.

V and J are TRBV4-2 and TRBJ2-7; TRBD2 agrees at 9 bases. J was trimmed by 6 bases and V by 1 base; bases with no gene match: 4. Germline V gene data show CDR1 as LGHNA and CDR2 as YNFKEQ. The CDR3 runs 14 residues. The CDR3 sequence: CASSQVETSGEQYF. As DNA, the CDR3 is TGTGCCAGCAGCCAAGTTGAGACTAGCGGCGAGCAGTACTTC.

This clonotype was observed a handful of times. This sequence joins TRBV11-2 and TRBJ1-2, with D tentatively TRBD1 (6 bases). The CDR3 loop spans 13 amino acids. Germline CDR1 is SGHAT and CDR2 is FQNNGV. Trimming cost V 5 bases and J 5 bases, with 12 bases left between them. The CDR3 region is CASSVSGEYGYTF. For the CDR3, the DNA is TGTGCCAGCAGCGTCTCAGGGGAATATGGCTACACCTTC.

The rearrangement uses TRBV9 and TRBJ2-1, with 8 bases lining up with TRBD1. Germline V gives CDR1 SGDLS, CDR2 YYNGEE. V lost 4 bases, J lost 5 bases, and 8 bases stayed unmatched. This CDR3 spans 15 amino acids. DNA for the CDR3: TGTGCCAGCAGCACCACAGGGGGTCTAGACAATGAGCAGTTCTTC. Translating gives CASSTTGGLDNEQFF.

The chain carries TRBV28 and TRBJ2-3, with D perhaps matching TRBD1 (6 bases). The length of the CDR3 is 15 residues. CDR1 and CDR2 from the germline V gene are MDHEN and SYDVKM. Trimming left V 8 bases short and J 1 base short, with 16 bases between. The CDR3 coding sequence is TGTGCCAGCTCCCCCCTAGGGGGAGGCACAGATACGCAGTATTTT. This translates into CASSPLGGGTDTQYF. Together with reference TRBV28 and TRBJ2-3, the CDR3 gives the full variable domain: DVKVTQSSRYLVKRTGEKVFLECVQDMDHENMFWYRQDPGLGLRLIYFSYDVKMKEKGDIPEGYSVSREKKERFSLILESASTNQTSMYLCASSPLGGGTDTQYFGPGTRLTVL.

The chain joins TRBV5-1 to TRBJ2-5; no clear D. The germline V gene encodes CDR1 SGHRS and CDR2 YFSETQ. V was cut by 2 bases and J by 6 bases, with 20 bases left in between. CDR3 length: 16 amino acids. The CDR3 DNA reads TGCGCCAGCAGCTTCGAACGTTGGACCTCAGATCAGACCCAGTACTTC. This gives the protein CASSFERWTSDQTQYF.

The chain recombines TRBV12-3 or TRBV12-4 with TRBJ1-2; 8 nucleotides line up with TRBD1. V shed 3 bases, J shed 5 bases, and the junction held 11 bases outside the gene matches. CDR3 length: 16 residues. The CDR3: CASSFSGGAMGYGYTF. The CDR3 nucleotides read TGTGCCAGCAGTTTTTCAGGGGGCGCTATGGGTTATGGCTACACCTTC.

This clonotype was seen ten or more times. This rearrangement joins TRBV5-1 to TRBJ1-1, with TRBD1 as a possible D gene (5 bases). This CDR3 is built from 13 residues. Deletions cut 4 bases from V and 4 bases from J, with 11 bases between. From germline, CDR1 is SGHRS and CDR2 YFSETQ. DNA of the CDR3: TGCGCCAGCAGCCTGGAGGGGTTCACTGAAGCTTTCTTT. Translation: CASSLEGFTEAFF.

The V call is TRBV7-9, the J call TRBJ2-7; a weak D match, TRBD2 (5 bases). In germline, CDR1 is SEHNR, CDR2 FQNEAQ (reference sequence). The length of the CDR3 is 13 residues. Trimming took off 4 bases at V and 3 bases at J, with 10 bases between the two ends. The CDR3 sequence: CASSYDGNYEQYF. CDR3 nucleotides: TGTGCCAGCAGCTACGACGGGAACTACGAGCAGTACTTC.

The CDR3 spells CASSGVSGTDPYNEQFF. The CDR3 nucleotides read TGTGCCAGCAGCGGGGTCTCCGGGACCGACCCCTACAATGAGCAGTTCTTC. V gene TRBV6-2 or TRBV6-3 combines with J gene TRBJ2-1, with D tentatively TRBD1 or TRBD2 (5 bases each). V gave up 6 bases and J gave up 2 bases, with 20 bases separating them. CDR3 length: 17 amino acids. The V gene's germline CDR1 is MNHEY and CDR2 SVGEGT.

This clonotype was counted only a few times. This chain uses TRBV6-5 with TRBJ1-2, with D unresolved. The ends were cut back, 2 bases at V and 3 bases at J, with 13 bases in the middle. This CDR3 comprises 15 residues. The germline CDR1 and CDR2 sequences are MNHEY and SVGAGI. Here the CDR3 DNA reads TGTGCCAGCAGTTACCCAATCGACAAGGACTATGGCTACACCTTC. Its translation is CASSYPIDKDYGYTF.

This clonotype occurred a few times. This CDR3 is CASSVGDASSYEQYF. The CDR3 DNA follows: TGTGCCAGCAGCGTTGGGGATGCGAGCTCCTACGAGCAGTACTTC. V usage is TRBV9 and J usage is TRBJ2-7, with no clear D. The CDR3 loop spans 15 amino acids. The V gene's germline CDR1 is SGDLS and CDR2 YYNGEE. V dropped 2 bases and J dropped 0 bases, with 12 bases sitting between them.

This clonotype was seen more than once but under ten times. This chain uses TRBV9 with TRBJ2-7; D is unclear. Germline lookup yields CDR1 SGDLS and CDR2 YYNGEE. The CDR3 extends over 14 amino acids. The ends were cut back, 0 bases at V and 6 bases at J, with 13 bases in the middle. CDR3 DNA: TGTGCCAGCAGCGTAGCCCCATGGGCCTCCGAGCAGTACTTC. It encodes CASSVAPWASEQYF.

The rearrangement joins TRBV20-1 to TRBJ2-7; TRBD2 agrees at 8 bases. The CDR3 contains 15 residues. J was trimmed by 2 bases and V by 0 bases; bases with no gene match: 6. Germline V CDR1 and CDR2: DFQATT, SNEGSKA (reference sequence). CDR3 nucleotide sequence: TGCAGTGCTAGAGATCGGGTAGCGGGAACCTACGAGCAGTACTTC. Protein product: CSARDRVAGTYEQYF.

The CDR3 loop reads CASSPAAGVMNTEAFF. The CDR3 nucleotides are TGTGCCAGCAGCCCCGCGGCAGGGGTCATGAACACTGAAGCTTTCTTT. V and J are TRBV4-2 and TRBJ1-1, with D possibly matching TRBD1 (6 bases). V gave up 4 bases and J gave up 0 bases, with 15 bases separating them. Germline-derived CDR1 and CDR2 are LGHNA and YNFKEQ. This CDR3 region has 16 residues.